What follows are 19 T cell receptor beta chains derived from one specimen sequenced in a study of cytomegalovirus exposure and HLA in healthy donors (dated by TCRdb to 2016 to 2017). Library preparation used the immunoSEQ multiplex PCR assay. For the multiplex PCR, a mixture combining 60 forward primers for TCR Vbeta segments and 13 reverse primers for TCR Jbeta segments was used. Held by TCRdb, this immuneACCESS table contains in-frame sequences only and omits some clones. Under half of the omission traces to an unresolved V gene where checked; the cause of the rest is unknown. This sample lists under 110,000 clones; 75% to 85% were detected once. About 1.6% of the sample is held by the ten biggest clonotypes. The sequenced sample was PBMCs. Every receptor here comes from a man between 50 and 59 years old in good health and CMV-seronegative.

The CDR3 coding sequence is TGTGCCAGCAGCCCACTGAGGGCCGGGGAGCTGTTTTTT. Protein: CASSPLRAGELFF. The V and J genes are TRBV7-8 and TRBJ2-2; D perhaps matches TRBD2 (5 bases). The CDR3 extends over 13 amino acids. In germline, CDR1 is SGHVS, CDR2 FQNEAQ. V lost 5 bases and J 6 bases, leaving 10 bases between the germline ends.

The CDR3 DNA sequence: TGTGCCATCAGTCGAACCCCCGGGGATCAGCCCCAGCATTTT. It translates to CAISRTPGDQPQHF. The chain joins TRBV10-3 to TRBJ1-5, with no clear D. The CDR3 totals 14 residues. Trimming cost V 5 bases and J 5 bases, with 13 bases left between them. Germline CDR1 ENHRY, CDR2 SYGVKD.

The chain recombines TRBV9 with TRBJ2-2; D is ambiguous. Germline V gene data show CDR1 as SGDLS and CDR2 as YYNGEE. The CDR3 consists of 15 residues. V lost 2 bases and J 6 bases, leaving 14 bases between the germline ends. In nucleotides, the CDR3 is TGTGCCAGCAGCGTGGTAGCCCTGTGGTCCGGGGAGCTGTTTTTT. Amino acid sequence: CASSVVALWSGELFF. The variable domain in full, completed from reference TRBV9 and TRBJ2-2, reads DSGVTQTPKHLITATGQRVTLRCSPRSGDLSVYWYQQSLDQGLQFLIQYYNGEERAKGNILERFSAQQFPDLHSELNLSSLELGDSALYFCASSVVALWSGELFFGEGSRLTVL.

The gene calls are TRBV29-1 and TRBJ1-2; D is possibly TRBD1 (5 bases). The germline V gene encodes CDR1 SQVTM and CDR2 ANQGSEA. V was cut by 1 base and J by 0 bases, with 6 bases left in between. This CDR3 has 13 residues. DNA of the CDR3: TGCAGCGTTGAAGTACAGGCTAACTATGGCTACACCTTC. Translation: CSVEVQANYGYTF.

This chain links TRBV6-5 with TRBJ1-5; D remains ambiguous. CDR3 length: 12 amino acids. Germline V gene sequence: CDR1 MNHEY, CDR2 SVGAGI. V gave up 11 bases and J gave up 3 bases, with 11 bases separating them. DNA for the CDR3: TGTGCCGTAGGTGGGCCCAATCAGCCCCAGCATTTT. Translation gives CAVGGPNQPQHF.

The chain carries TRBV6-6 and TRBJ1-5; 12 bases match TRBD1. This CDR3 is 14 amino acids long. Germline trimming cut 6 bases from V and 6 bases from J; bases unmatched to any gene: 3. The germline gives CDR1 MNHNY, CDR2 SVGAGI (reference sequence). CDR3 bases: TGTGCCAGCAGGGGACAGGGGGCGGGTCAGCCCCAGCATTTT. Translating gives CASRGQGAGQPQHF.

The CDR3 protein is CASVDRVVGQPQHF. CDR3 sequence (DNA): TGCGCCAGCGTGGACAGGGTGGTTGGTCAGCCCCAGCATTTT. V usage is TRBV5-1 and J usage is TRBJ1-5; 8 bases align to TRBD1. The CDR3 contains 14 residues. After removal of 7 bases from V and 6 bases from J, the junction contained 9 bases not matched to a gene. Germline CDR1 is SGHRS and CDR2 is YFSETQ.

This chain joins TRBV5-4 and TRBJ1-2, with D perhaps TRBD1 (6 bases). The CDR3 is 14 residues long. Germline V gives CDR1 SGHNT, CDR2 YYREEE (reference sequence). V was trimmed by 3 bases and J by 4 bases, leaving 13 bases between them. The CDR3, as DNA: TGTGCCAGCAGCTACCCAGGGGTTGGCTATGGCTACACCTTC. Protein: CASSYPGVGYGYTF.

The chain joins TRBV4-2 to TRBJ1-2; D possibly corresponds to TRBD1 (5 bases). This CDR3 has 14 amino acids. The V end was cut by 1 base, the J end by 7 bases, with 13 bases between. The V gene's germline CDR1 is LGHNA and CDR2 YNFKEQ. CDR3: CASSQGQGGRGYTF. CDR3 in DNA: TGTGCCAGCAGCCAAGGCCAGGGAGGCCGTGGCTACACCTTC.

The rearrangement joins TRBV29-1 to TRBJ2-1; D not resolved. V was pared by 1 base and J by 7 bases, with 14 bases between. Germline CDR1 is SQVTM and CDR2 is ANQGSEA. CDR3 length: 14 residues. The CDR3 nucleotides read TGCAGCGTTGAAGGAGTCTTCGGGTCTAATGAGCAGTTCTTC. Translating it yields CSVEGVFGSNEQFF.

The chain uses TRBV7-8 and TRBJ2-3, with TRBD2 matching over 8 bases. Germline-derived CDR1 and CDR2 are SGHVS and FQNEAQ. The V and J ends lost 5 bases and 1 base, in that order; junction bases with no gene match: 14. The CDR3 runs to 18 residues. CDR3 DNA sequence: TGTGCCAGCAGCATCAGGGTAGCGGGGTTCCACGGCACAGATACGCAGTATTTT. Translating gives CASSIRVAGFHGTDTQYF.

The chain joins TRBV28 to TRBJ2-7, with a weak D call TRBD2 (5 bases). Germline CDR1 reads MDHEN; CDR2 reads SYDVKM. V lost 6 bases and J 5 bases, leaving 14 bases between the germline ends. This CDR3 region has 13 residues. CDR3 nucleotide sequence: TGTGCCAGCAGCAGGCAGGTGGGAGACGAGCAGTACGTC. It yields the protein CASSRQVGDEQYV.

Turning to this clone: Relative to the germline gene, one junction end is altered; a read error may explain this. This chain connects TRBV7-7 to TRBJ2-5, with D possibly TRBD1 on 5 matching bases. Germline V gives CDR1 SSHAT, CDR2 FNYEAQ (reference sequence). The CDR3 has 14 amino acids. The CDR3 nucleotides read TGTGCTAGCAGCTTAAGTGGGGCGGAAGAGACCCAGTACTTC. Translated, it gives CASSLSGAEETQYF.

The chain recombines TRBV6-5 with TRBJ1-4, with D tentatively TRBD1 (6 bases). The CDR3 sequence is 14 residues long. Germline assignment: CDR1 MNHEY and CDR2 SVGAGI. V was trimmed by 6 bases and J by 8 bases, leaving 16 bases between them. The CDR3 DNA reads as TGTGCCAGCAGACCCGAGGGGGTGGAGGAAAAACTGTTTTTT. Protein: CASRPEGVEEKLFF.

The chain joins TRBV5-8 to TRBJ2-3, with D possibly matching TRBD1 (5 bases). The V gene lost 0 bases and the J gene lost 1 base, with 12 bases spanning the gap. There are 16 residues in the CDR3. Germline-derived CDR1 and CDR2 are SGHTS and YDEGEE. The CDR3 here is CASSLGALGGTDTQYF. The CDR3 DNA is TGTGCCAGCAGCTTGGGGGCCCTAGGGGGCACAGATACGCAGTATTTT.

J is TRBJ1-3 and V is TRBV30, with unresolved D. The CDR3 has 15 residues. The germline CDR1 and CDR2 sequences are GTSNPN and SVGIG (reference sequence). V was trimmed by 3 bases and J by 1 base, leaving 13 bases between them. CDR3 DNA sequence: TGTGCCTGGAGGCAGACACCGTCTTCTGGAAACACCATATATTTT. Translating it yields CAWRQTPSSGNTIYF.

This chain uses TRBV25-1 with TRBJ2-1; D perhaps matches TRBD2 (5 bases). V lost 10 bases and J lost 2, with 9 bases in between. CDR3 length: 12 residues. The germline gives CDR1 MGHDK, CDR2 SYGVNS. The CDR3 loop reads CATSGAYNEQFF. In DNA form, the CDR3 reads TGTGCCACCTCCGGGGCCTACAATGAGCAGTTCTTC.

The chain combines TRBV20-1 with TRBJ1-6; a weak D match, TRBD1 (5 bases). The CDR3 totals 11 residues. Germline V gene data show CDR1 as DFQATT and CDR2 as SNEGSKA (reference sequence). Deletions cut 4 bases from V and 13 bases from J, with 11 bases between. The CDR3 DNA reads TGCAGTGCTACGGCCCAGGGTCCCCTCCACTTT. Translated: CSATAQGPLHF.

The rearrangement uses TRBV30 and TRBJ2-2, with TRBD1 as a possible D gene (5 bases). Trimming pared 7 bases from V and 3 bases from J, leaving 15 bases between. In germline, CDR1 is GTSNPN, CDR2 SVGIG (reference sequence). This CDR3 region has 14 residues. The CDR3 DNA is TGTGCCTCACGCCAGGGAAGGGACACCGGGGAGCTGTTTTTT. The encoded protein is CASRQGRDTGELFF. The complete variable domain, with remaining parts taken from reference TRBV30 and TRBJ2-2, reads SQTIHQWPATLVQPVGSPLSLECTVEGTSNPNLYWYRQAAGRGLQLLFYSVGIGQISSEVPQNLSASRPQDRQFILSSKKLLLSDSGFYLCASRQGRDTGELFFGEGSRLTVL.